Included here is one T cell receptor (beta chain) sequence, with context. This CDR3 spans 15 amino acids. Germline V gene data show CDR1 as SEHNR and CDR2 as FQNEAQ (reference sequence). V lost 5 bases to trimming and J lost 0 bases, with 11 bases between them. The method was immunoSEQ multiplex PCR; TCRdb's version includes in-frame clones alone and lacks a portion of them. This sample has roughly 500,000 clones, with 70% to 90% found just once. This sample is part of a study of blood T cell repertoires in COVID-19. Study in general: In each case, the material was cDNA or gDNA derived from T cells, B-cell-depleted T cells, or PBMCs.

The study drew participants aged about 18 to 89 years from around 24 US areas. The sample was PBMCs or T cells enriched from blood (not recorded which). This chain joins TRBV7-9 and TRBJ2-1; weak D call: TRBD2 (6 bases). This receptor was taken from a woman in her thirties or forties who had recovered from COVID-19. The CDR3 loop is CASSRDSSSYNEQFF. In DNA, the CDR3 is TGTGCCAGCAGCCGGGACTCCAGCTCCTACAATGAGCAGTTCTTC.